This entry describes one T cell receptor (beta chain). Those designated as exposed participants met a COVID-19 case within 2 weeks before study entry. CDR1 is MDHEN and CDR2 is SYDVKM in the germline V gene. The CDR3 covers 14 residues. The V gene lost 7 bases and the J gene lost 7 bases, with 19 bases spanning the gap. Profiled with immunoSEQ multiplex PCR; TCRdb holds only in-frame clones, not every one. This repertoire shows about 350,000 clones, roughly 90% found once; its top ten account for under 1.2%. This record belongs to a study of blood T cell repertoires in COVID-19. Across the whole study: Donors in the United States, Italy and Spain gave samples during acute or convalescent COVID-19. In each case, the material was cDNA or gDNA derived from T cells, B-cell-depleted T cells, or PBMCs.

The sample taken for sequencing was PBMCs or T cells enriched from blood (not recorded which). The clonotype originates from a woman in her thirties who had been exposed to COVID-19. The J gene is TRBJ1-1, the V gene TRBV28; maybe TRBD1 (6 bases). CDR3 residues: CASIRGGRGGEAFF. The CDR3 DNA follows: TGTGCCAGCATCAGGGGCGGCAGGGGTGGTGAAGCTTTCTTT.